The entry below gives a single T cell receptor beta chain sequence along with its context. This sample was taken from a study of blood T cell repertoires in COVID-19. Study as a whole: COVID-19 samples from acute and convalescent phases originated in the United States, Italy and Spain.

Assay: immunoSEQ multiplex PCR; the TCRdb copy retains only in-frame clones and omits some. Of about 280,000 clones in the sample, roughly 85% were seen once. Germline CDR1 reads MNHEY; CDR2 reads SVGAGI. The CDR3 sequence is 15 residues long. V shed 5 bases, J shed 5 bases, and the junction held 5 bases outside the gene matches. This rearrangement joins TRBV6-5 to TRBJ2-1; 11 bases fit TRBD2. The sample taken for sequencing was peripheral blood. This receptor was obtained from a man in his fifties or sixties with active or convalescent COVID-19. CDR3 sequence reads: CASSLLAGGDNEQFF. The CDR3, as DNA: TGTGCCAGCAGTCTTCTAGCGGGGGGTGACAATGAGCAGTTCTTC.